The sequence of this T cell receptor (beta chain) was determined in a study of T cells expressing NK-cell markers. Study information: Sorted CD3+CD56-NKG2C+, CD3+CD56+NKG2C+ and CD3+CD56+NKG2C- T cells supplied the TCR beta repertoires.

This CDR3 comprises 15 residues. Germline CDR1 is SGHTA and CDR2 is FQGTGA. Using the 5' RACE reads, TCRdb records one entry per CDR3 protein without DNA. Recorded for this sample: roughly 450,000 distinct CDR3 sequences. This sequence joins TRBV7-3 and TRBJ2-1; absent DNA, TCRdb's TRBD2 call cannot be checked. The TCR comes from a woman between 50 and 59 years old in good health. Sequencing was done on a sample of blood T cells: a sorted CD56 or NKG2C T cell subset, CD4+ or CD8+ T cells, or bulk PBMC T cells (not recorded which). The CDR3 sequence: CASSPPASGRAQQFF.